Each of the 18 T cell receptor beta chains below was sequenced from the same sample in a study of shared clonotypes between healthy human individuals. Measured with immunoSEQ multiplex PCR; TCRdb has only the in-frame clones, and not every one. The repertoire holds 1,500,000 or so clones, around 98.5% seen once, with about 0.4% in the top ten. Sample: naive CD4+ T cells sorted from blood. Sample subset: CD45RA+ positively selected. Receptors were obtained from a man aged 25-45 years in good health.

The CDR3 bases are TGTGCCAGCAGTATCGACAGGGCTGATCAGCCCCAGCATTTT. Translating it yields CASSIDRADQPQHF. This chain uses TRBV27 with TRBJ1-5; 7 bases line up with TRBD1. The J segment lost 5 bases and the V segment lost 5 bases, leaving 6 bases of the junction unmatched. There are 14 residues in the CDR3. Germline CDR1 is MNHEY and CDR2 is SMNVEV (reference sequence).

The chain joins TRBV29-1 to TRBJ2-1; weak D call: TRBD2 (6 bases). CDR1 is SQVTM, CDR2 ANQGSEA, per germline. Trimming stripped 5 bases from V and 0 bases from J, with 11 bases between. CDR3 length: 14 residues. The CDR3 loop is CSVTSGDSYNEQFF. In DNA, the CDR3 is TGCAGCGTTACCTCGGGAGACTCCTACAATGAGCAGTTCTTC.

This sequence joins TRBV2 and TRBJ2-1; 12 bases map to TRBD2. CDR1 is SNHLY and CDR2 is FYNNEI in the germline V gene. The CDR3 spans 14 residues. J was trimmed by 8 bases and V by 6 bases; bases with no gene match: 5. The chain's CDR3 is CASRRLAGVDEQFF. In DNA, the CDR3 is TGTGCCAGCAGAAGACTAGCGGGAGTGGATGAGCAGTTCTTC. Variable domain in full (rest from reference TRBV2 and TRBJ2-1): EPEVTQTPSHQVTQMGQEVILRCVPISNHLYFYWYRQILGQKVEFLVSFYNNEISEKSEIFDDQFSVERPDGSNFTLKIRSTKLEDSAMYFCASRRLAGVDEQFFGPGTRLTVL.

The chain is built from TRBV7-2 and TRBJ1-5, with TRBD1 as a possible D gene (5 bases). V was clipped by 2 bases and J by 0 bases, with 14 bases between them. CDR1 is SGHTA and CDR2 is FQGNSA in the germline V gene. There are 17 residues in the CDR3. The CDR3 sequence is CASSLWDHTISNQPQHF. The DNA for the CDR3 is TGTGCCAGCAGCTTATGGGACCATACAATTAGCAATCAGCCCCAGCATTTT. The full variable domain, its missing parts supplied by reference TRBV7-2 and TRBJ1-5, is GAGVSQSPSNKVTEKGKDVELRCDPISGHTALYWYRQSLGQGLEFLIYFQGNSAPDKSGLPSDRFSAERTGGSVSTLTIQRTQQEDSAVYLCASSLWDHTISNQPQHFGDGTRLSIL.

The rearrangement joins TRBV10-1 to TRBJ2-1, with D perhaps being TRBD1 or TRBD2 (5 bases each). The CDR3 extends over 17 amino acids. CDR1 and CDR2 from the germline V gene are WNHNN and SYGVQD (reference sequence). V was clipped by 5 bases and J by 3 bases, with 20 bases between them. As DNA, the CDR3 is TGCGCCAGCAGTTATTTTGGGACCTCTAAGGGCTACAATGAGCAGTTCTTC. Residues: CASSYFGTSKGYNEQFF.

The chain carries TRBV7-9 and TRBJ2-5, with a weak D call TRBD1 (6 bases). CDR3 size: 16 residues. V lost 2 bases and J 5 bases, leaving 18 bases between the germline ends. The V gene's germline CDR1 is SEHNR and CDR2 FQNEAQ (reference sequence). The CDR3 reads CASSLRQGLVGETQYF. CDR3 in DNA: TGTGCCAGCAGCTTACGGCAGGGGTTGGTGGGCGAGACCCAGTACTTC.

V usage is TRBV7-9 and J usage is TRBJ2-1, with 10 positions matching TRBD2. Germline CDR1 SEHNR, CDR2 FQNEAQ (reference sequence). Trimming removed 3 bases from V and 8 bases from J; junction bases left unmatched: 7. The CDR3 has 15 residues. CDR3 loop: CASSFRASGSDEQFF. The CDR3 coding sequence is TGTGCCAGCAGCTTTCGGGCTAGCGGGAGCGATGAGCAGTTCTTC.

The rearrangement uses TRBV11-2 and TRBJ2-7, with 7 positions matching TRBD1. Germline V CDR1 and CDR2: SGHAT, FQNNGV. With 5 bases clipped from V and 3 bases from J, the junction kept 10 bases outside the gene matches. The length of the CDR3 is 15 residues. The CDR3 coding sequence is TGTGCCAGCAGCCCATTCCGGGACAGCCTCTACGAGCAGTACTTC. As protein: CASSPFRDSLYEQYF.

Comments on this clone: The same CDR3 can be traced to other DNA sequences in this sample. V and J are TRBV5-1 and TRBJ2-1; D remains unclear. The CDR3 length is 14 residues. Germline CDR1 is SGHRS and CDR2 is YFSETQ. V was clipped by 1 base and J by 6 bases, with 11 bases between them. This CDR3 reads CASSLTVGSNEQFF. CDR3 in DNA: TGCGCCAGCAGCTTGACAGTGGGCAGCAATGAGCAGTTCTTC.

The V gene is TRBV7-9, the J gene TRBJ1-5, with unresolved D. The V and J ends lost 8 bases and 3 bases respectively, with 11 bases between them. The CDR3 runs 13 residues. Germline CDR1 is SEHNR and CDR2 is FQNEAQ (reference sequence). The CDR3 is CASVGQDNQPQHF. The CDR3 nucleotides read TGTGCCAGCGTAGGGCAGGACAATCAGCCCCAGCATTTT.

This clone has just one count. The chain recombines TRBV11-2 with TRBJ2-7; 8 positions match TRBD2. Looked up from germline, CDR1 is SGHAT and CDR2 is FQNNGV. V lost 5 bases, J lost 2 bases, and 5 bases stayed unmatched. The CDR3 extends over 14 amino acids. This CDR3 is CASSRLGRAYEQYF. CDR3 in DNA: TGTGCCAGCAGCAGGCTCGGGAGGGCCTACGAGCAGTACTTC.

The chain carries TRBV5-1 and TRBJ2-3, with 10 bases aligning to TRBD2. The V gene end was trimmed by 4 bases and the J gene end by 2 bases; junction bases not matched to a gene: 7. Germline loops: CDR1 SGHRS, CDR2 YFSETQ. The CDR3 is 16 residues long. CDR3 in DNA: TGCGCCAGCAGCGTACTACTAGCGGGAAACACAGATACGCAGTATTTT. This gives the protein CASSVLLAGNTDTQYF.

The CDR3 bases are TGTGCCGGAGGGGACCGGTATTGGACCCAGTACTTC. Translation: CAGGDRYWTQYF. The gene calls are TRBV30 and TRBJ2-5, with D maybe TRBD2 (6 bases). V was shortened by 8 bases and J by 7 bases, with 17 bases between the two germline ends. The CDR3 runs to 12 residues. In germline, CDR1 is GTSNPN, CDR2 SVGIG (reference sequence).

The rearrangement links TRBV19 to TRBJ2-7; TRBD1 matches 10 bases. Germline V gene sequence: CDR1 LNHDA, CDR2 SQIVND (reference sequence). The trim removed 4 bases at V and 3 bases at J, leaving 6 bases unmatched. The CDR3 covers 15 residues. The CDR3 sequence is CASSNPGTGDYEQYF. CDR3 nucleotides: TGTGCCAGTAGTAATCCCGGGACAGGGGACTACGAGCAGTACTTC.

CDR3 DNA sequence: TGTGCCAGCAGCGTGACAGGGGGCGGTCAGCCCCAGCATTTT. It codes for CASSVTGGGQPQHF. The chain employs TRBV7-9 and TRBJ1-5, with 10 bases aligning to TRBD1. CDR3 size: 14 residues. Trimming removed 5 bases from V and 6 bases from J; junction bases left unmatched: 4. Germline CDR1 is SEHNR and CDR2 is FQNEAQ (reference sequence).

The V and J genes are TRBV7-2 and TRBJ2-1; D remains unclear. The V gene lost 5 bases and the J gene lost 9 bases, with 8 bases spanning the gap. The CDR3 is made up of 11 amino acids. Germline loops: CDR1 SGHTA, CDR2 FQGNSA. CDR3 in amino acids: CASSTVVEQFF. The CDR3 coding sequence is TGTGCCAGCAGCACAGTCGTTGAGCAGTTCTTC.

This rearrangement joins TRBV7-2 to TRBJ1-2; TRBD1 is a possible D gene (5 bases). V was clipped by 4 bases and J by 8 bases, with 17 bases between them. The germline gives CDR1 SGHTA, CDR2 FQGNSA. CDR3 length: 14 residues. The DNA of the CDR3 is TGTGCCAGCAGCTCAACTGGGACGGATCCGGGCTACACCTTC. Translated, it gives CASSSTGTDPGYTF.

This clone appeared once. CDR3 residues: CASSKHPTDTQYF. In DNA form, the CDR3 reads TGTGCCAGCAGTAAGCACCCCACAGATACGCAGTATTTT. This sequence joins TRBV28 and TRBJ2-3; D is undetermined. The ends were cut back, 5 bases at V and 2 bases at J, with 8 bases in the middle. Germline CDR1 MDHEN, CDR2 SYDVKM. This CDR3 is built from 13 residues. Supplemented by reference TRBV28 and TRBJ2-3, the full variable domain reads DVKVTQSSRYLVKRTGEKVFLECVQDMDHENMFWYRQDPGLGLRLIYFSYDVKMKEKGDIPEGYSVSREKKERFSLILESASTNQTSMYLCASSKHPTDTQYFGPGTRLTVL.